A single sample gave rise to the 18 T cell receptor beta chains below, sequenced in a study of CD8+ T cells in alopecia areata. Following RNA extraction, reverse transcription yielded cDNA that acted as the sequencing template. Clones were read by immunoSEQ multiplex PCR, and TCRdb kept only the in-frame ones, dropping some. Found here are 60,000 to 85,000 clones, 29% of them singletons; the top ten hold about 15%. Treatment specified: oral pan-JAK inhibitor, 5-10 mg twice daily. This sample comprised CD8+ T cells sorted from blood, obtained at week 4, from a patient treated with tofacitinib. Receptor source: a human donor with alopecia areata.

This clone was picked up a small number of times. The chain links TRBV2 to TRBJ1-1, with D uncertain. This CDR3 comprises 13 residues. Trimming left V 3 bases short and J 1 base short, with 6 bases between. Germline V gene sequence: CDR1 SNHLY, CDR2 FYNNEI. CDR3 sequence: CASSDGPNTEAFF. The CDR3 DNA reads as TGTGCCAGCAGTGACGGACCGAACACTGAAGCTTTCTTT.

The rearrangement links TRBV6-5 to TRBJ1-5; D ambiguous. Per germline, CDR1 MNHEY and CDR2 SVGAGI. This CDR3 spans 13 amino acids. V lost 3 bases, J lost 2 bases, and 5 bases lay in between. The CDR3 loop is CASSYRGNQPQHF. CDR3 in DNA: TGTGCCAGCAGTTATAGAGGCAATCAGCCCCAGCATTTT.

The rearrangement joins TRBV29-1 to TRBJ2-3; perhaps TRBD2 as D (6 bases). The V end lost 1 base, the J end lost 5 bases, and 16 bases lay between the germline ends. This CDR3 spans 15 amino acids. Germline CDR1 SQVTM, CDR2 ANQGSEA. This chain's CDR3 is CSVEGGVPGIDTQYF. The CDR3 DNA reads as TGCAGCGTTGAAGGGGGGGTCCCGGGGATAGATACGCAGTATTTT.

The rearrangement uses TRBV30 and TRBJ2-7; 9 bases agree with TRBD2. CDR1 and CDR2 from the germline V gene are GTSNPN and SVGIG (reference sequence). Losses at the gene ends were 1 base for V and 2 bases for J; bases not matched to a gene: 6. The CDR3 is 15 residues long. The CDR3 reads CAWSGTSEGTYEQYF. The CDR3 DNA follows: TGTGCCTGGAGTGGGACTAGCGAAGGCACCTACGAGCAGTACTTC.

A few counts support this clone. V gene TRBV7-8 combines with J gene TRBJ1-5; D uncertain. Trimming shortened V by 1 base and J by 0 bases, and 10 bases separated the two germline ends. CDR1 SGHVS and CDR2 FQNEAQ come from the germline V gene. CDR3 length: 16 amino acids. The CDR3 spells CASSLVPRYSNQPQHF. CDR3 in DNA: TGTGCCAGCAGCTTAGTGCCCAGATATAGCAATCAGCCCCAGCATTTT.

V is TRBV7-6 and J is TRBJ2-2, with 9 bases matching TRBD2. This CDR3 region has 15 residues. The ends lost 3 bases at V and 5 bases at J; junction bases unmatched: 4. Looked up from germline, CDR1 is SGHVS and CDR2 is FNYEAQ. The CDR3 DNA sequence: TGTGCCAGCAGCTTTAGCGGGAGTCGGACCGGGGAGCTGTTTTTT. Amino acid sequence: CASSFSGSRTGELFF.

This chain uses TRBV19 with TRBJ1-1; possibly TRBD1 for D (5 bases). CDR1 and CDR2 (germline): LNHDA, SQIVND (reference sequence). CDR3 length: 15 amino acids. V was shortened by 5 bases and J by 1 base, with 14 bases between the two germline ends. CDR3 DNA sequence: TGTGCCAGTAGTGGGGCAGGGAGGACGAACACTGAAGCTTTCTTT. Translation gives CASSGAGRTNTEAFF.

The V and J genes are TRBV19 and TRBJ2-7; 7 positions match TRBD1. V shed 5 bases and J 4 bases; nucleotides not matched to a gene: 5. Germline V gene lookup returns CDR1 LNHDA and CDR2 SQIVND (reference sequence). CDR3 size: 13 residues. The CDR3 protein is CASSPGTVYEQYF. The CDR3 DNA is TGTGCCAGTAGTCCCGGGACAGTTTACGAGCAGTACTTC.

The chain links TRBV19 to TRBJ2-3, with unresolved D. Germline CDR1 and CDR2: LNHDA and SQIVND (reference sequence). Trimming left V 10 bases short and J 6 bases short, with 11 bases between. CDR3 length: 11 amino acids. As DNA, the CDR3 is TGTGCCACCTACGTGGGGGATACGCAGTATTTT. Protein: CATYVGDTQYF.

This clone came up a few times. This rearrangement joins TRBV29-1 to TRBJ2-2; a weak D match, TRBD1 (6 bases). V gave up 5 bases and J gave up 2 bases, with 9 bases separating them. The CDR3 is 13 amino acids. CDR1 and CDR2 from the germline V gene are SQVTM and ANQGSEA. The CDR3 loop is CSVRTANTGELFF. CDR3 in DNA: TGCAGCGTTCGGACAGCCAACACCGGGGAGCTGTTTTTT.

A few counts support this clone. The chain has TRBV9 and TRBJ2-3; D possibly corresponds to TRBD1 (6 bases). Trimming pared 0 bases from V and 0 bases from J, leaving 8 bases between. CDR3 length: 15 amino acids. Germline V gene data show CDR1 as SGDLS and CDR2 as YYNGEE. The CDR3 region is CASSVAGHSTDTQYF. The CDR3 nucleotides read TGTGCCAGCAGCGTAGCGGGACACAGCACAGATACGCAGTATTTT.

This clone was observed a few times. The V and J genes are TRBV7-9 and TRBJ2-4, with D tentatively TRBD2 (6 bases). The V end was cut by 4 bases, the J end by 2 bases, with 15 bases between. The CDR3 runs to 16 residues. Looked up from germline, CDR1 is SEHNR and CDR2 is FQNEAQ (reference sequence). This chain's CDR3 is CASSSGWGETKNIQYF. CDR3 in DNA: TGTGCCAGCAGCTCCGGATGGGGGGAGACCAAAAACATTCAGTACTTC. Supplemented by reference TRBV7-9 and TRBJ2-4, the full variable domain reads DTGVSQNPRHKITKRGQNVTFRCDPISEHNRLYWYRQTLGQGPEFLTYFQNEAQLEKSRLLSDRFSAERPKGSFSTLEIQRTEQGDSAMYLCASSSGWGETKNIQYFGAGTRLSVL.

J is TRBJ2-4 and V is TRBV9, with D uncertain. V was trimmed by 5 bases and J by 0 bases, leaving 12 bases between them. The CDR3 totals 15 residues. Per the germline V gene, CDR1 is SGDLS and CDR2 is YYNGEE. The CDR3 loop reads CASSPNTRAKNIQYF. Here the CDR3 DNA reads TGTGCCAGCAGTCCCAACACAAGAGCCAAAAACATTCAGTACTTC. The full variable domain, rest sourced from reference TRBV9 and TRBJ2-4, is DSGVTQTPKHLITATGQRVTLRCSPRSGDLSVYWYQQSLDQGLQFLIQYYNGEERAKGNILERFSAQQFPDLHSELNLSSLELGDSALYFCASSPNTRAKNIQYFGAGTRLSVL.

The V call is TRBV27, the J call TRBJ2-7; no clear D gene. The length of the CDR3 is 13 residues. CDR1 is MNHEY and CDR2 is SMNVEV in the germline V gene (reference sequence). V was trimmed by 4 bases and J by 6 bases, leaving 13 bases between them. CDR3 DNA sequence: TGTGCCAGCAGTTCCTCGACCCCTACCGAGCAGTACTTC. This sequence encodes CASSSSTPTEQYF.

This clone was picked up a small number of times. The chain is built from TRBV27 and TRBJ2-1, with a possible D match to TRBD2 (6 bases). Germline loops: CDR1 MNHEY, CDR2 SMNVEV (reference sequence). The CDR3 sequence is 15 residues long. V lost 2 bases and J lost 0, with 8 bases in between. CDR3 bases: TGTGCCAGCAGTTTAGCGGGAAGCTCCTACAATGAGCAGTTCTTC. Protein sequence: CASSLAGSSYNEQFF.

This clone came up a few times. This chain joins TRBV4-1 and TRBJ1-5; 7 positions agree with TRBD1. The CDR3 loop spans 13 amino acids. With 0 bases clipped from V and 7 bases from J, the junction kept 0 bases outside the gene matches. Germline CDR1 and CDR2: MGHRA and YSYEKL. CDR3 sequence reads: CASSQEQGQPQHF. In DNA form, the CDR3 reads TGCGCCAGCAGCCAAGAACAGGGGCAGCCCCAGCATTTT.

The chain employs TRBV11-2 and TRBJ2-5, with unresolved D. The CDR3 extends over 15 amino acids. Deletions cut 0 bases from V and 1 base from J, with 9 bases between. Germline CDR1 SGHAT, CDR2 FQNNGV. Here the CDR3 reads CASSLELSGQETQYF. CDR3 coding DNA: TGTGCCAGCAGCTTAGAGTTGTCAGGCCAAGAGACCCAGTACTTC.

This clone was counted only a few times. J is TRBJ1-2 and V is TRBV12-5; maybe TRBD1 (5 bases). The germline CDR1 and CDR2 sequences are LGHNT and FRNRAP. With 5 bases removed from V and 3 bases from J, the gap between germline ends came to 19 bases. The CDR3 is made up of 16 amino acids. This CDR3 reads CASGPGGGDADYGYTF. CDR3 DNA sequence: TGTGCTAGTGGTCCCGGAGGAGGGGACGCCGACTATGGCTACACCTTC. The full variable domain, rest sourced from reference TRBV12-5 and TRBJ1-2, is DARVTQTPRHKVTEMGQEVTMRCQPILGHNTVFWYRQTMMQGLELLAYFRNRAPLDDSGMPKDRFSAEMPDATLATLKIQPSEPRDSAVYFCASGPGGGDADYGYTFGSGTRLTVV.